This T cell receptor beta chain was profiled in a study of Graves' ophthalmopathy and Graves' hyperthyroidism. Background on the study: The stable label applied to hyperthyroidism with no ophthalmopathy within 18 months of follow-up.

Hyperthyroidism patients had new diagnoses, durations under 2 months, and ages of 18 to 65. Points from the study as a whole: Predictions made by the model for ophthalmopathy progression reached 70.59% sensitivity and around 73% specificity. The majority of expanded thyroid clonotypes above 0.001 frequency also occurred in blood.

The table lists this clonotype with many counts. Antigen specificity is unknown. Germline-derived CDR1 and CDR2 are MNHNY and SVGAGI (reference sequence). V was pared by 6 bases and J by 4 bases, with 9 bases between. CDR3 length: 12 residues. RNA transcripts served as template for amplifying TCR beta CDR3 sequences. In the first round, RT-PCR was carried out with HTBI primers, and a multiplex PCR formed the second round. One entry per CDR3 protein results from TCRdb running MiXCR on the multiplex PCR reads. The sample includes over a million distinct CDR3 sequences, less than 45% of them seen just once.

The specimen was peripheral blood or thyroid tissue (not recorded which). The chain uses TRBV6-6 and TRBJ1-1; perhaps TRBD1 as D (5 bases). This TCR was sampled from an adult man with Graves' hyperthyroidism. The CDR3: CASSYGGTEAFF. In nucleotides, the CDR3 is TGTGCCAGCAGCTACGGGGGCACTGAAGCTTTCTTT.